This TCR beta chain appears in the sequencing data of a study of T cell changes during pregnancy in multiple sclerosis (dated by TCRdb to the late 2010s). Regarding the complete study: In women with multiple sclerosis, the researchers looked at how the T cell repertoire shifted as pregnancy progressed.

Germline trimming: 6 bases from V, 6 bases from J; junction bases outside gene matches: 9. CDR1 SGHTA and CDR2 FQGNSA are derived from the germline V gene. From the cysteine through the phenylalanine, the CDR3 covers 15 amino acids. The sequence is cut down to CDR3 DNA, 45 bases in frame from base 1. Points on this clone: Its antigen specificity is not known. No base quality values were provided; no much bigger clone lies one nucleotide off.

Libraries were prepared through the immunoSEQ multiplex PCR assay. TCRdb retrieved this table from immuneACCESS and kept in-frame rearrangements only. Not all clones are present; in checked studies, unresolved V genes account for under half, and no reason is known for the remainder. The sample contains 70,000 to 75,000 clones, 85% to 95% of them found a single time. The ten largest make up approximately 2.1% of the sample. The sequence joins TRBV7-2 to TRBJ2-1, with 9 middle bases fitting TRBD2. Specimen: peripheral blood, collected before pregnancy. The sequence was obtained from a female donor with multiple sclerosis, enrolled in a pregnancy study. Here is the DNA: TGTGCCAGCAGAAACGCGGGGGGGGCGGGCAATGAGCAGTTCTTC. This sequence encodes CASRNAGGAGNEQFF.